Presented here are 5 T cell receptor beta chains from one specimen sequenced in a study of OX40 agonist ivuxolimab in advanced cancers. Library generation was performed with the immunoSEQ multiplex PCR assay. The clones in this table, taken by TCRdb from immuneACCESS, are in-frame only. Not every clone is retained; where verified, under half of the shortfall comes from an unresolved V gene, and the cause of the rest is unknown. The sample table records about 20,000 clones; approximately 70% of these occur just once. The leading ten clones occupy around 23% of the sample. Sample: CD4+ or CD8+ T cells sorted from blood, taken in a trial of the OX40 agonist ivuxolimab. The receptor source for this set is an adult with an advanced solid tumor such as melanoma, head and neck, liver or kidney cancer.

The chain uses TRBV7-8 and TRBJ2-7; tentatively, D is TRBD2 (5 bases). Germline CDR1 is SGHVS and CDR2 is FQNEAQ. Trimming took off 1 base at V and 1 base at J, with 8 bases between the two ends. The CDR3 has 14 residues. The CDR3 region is CASSLVGESYEQYF. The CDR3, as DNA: TGTGCCAGCAGCTTAGTCGGGGAGTCCTACGAGCAGTACTTC. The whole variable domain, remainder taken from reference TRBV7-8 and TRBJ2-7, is GAGVSQSPRYKVAKRGQDVALRCDPISGHVSLFWYQQALGQGPEFLTYFQNEAQLDKSGLPSDRFFAERPEGSVSTLKIQRTQQEDSAVYLCASSLVGESYEQYFGPGTRLTVT.

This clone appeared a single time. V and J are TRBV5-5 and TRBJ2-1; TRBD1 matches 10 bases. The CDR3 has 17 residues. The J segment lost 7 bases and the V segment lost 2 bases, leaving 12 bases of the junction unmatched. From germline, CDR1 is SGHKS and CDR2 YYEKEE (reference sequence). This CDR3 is CASSFRIRQGAGNEQFF. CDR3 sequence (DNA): TGTGCCAGCAGCTTTAGGATTCGACAGGGGGCAGGGAATGAGCAGTTCTTC.

CDR3 in amino acids: CASSLSGGMTDTQYF. The CDR3 DNA is TGTGCCAGCAGCTTAAGCGGGGGGATGACAGATACGCAGTATTTT. This sequence joins TRBV13 and TRBJ2-3; 9 bases align to TRBD2. CDR3 length equals 15 residues. J lost 3 bases, V lost 2 bases, and 3 bases had no gene match. Germline V lookup: CDR1 PRHDT, CDR2 FYEKMQ (reference sequence). Full variable domain (outside the CDR3, taken from reference TRBV13 and TRBJ2-3): AAGVIQSPRHLIKEKRETATLKCYPIPRHDTVYWYQQGPGQDPQFLISFYEKMQSDKGSIPDRFSAQQFSDYHSELNMSSLELGDSALYFCASSLSGGMTDTQYFGPGTRLTVL.

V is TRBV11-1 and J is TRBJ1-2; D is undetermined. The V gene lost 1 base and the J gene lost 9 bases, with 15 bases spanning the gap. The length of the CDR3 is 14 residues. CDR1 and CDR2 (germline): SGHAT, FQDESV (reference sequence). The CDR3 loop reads CASSLGDGPGSYTF. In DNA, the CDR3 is TGTGCCAGCAGCTTAGGTGACGGTCCAGGCAGCTACACCTTC.

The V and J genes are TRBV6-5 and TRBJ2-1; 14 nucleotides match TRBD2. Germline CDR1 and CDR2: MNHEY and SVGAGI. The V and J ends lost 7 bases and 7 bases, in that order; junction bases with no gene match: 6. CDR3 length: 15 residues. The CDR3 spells CASNYGTSGGNEQFF. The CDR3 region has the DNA TGTGCCAGCAACTACGGGACTAGCGGGGGAAATGAGCAGTTCTTC.